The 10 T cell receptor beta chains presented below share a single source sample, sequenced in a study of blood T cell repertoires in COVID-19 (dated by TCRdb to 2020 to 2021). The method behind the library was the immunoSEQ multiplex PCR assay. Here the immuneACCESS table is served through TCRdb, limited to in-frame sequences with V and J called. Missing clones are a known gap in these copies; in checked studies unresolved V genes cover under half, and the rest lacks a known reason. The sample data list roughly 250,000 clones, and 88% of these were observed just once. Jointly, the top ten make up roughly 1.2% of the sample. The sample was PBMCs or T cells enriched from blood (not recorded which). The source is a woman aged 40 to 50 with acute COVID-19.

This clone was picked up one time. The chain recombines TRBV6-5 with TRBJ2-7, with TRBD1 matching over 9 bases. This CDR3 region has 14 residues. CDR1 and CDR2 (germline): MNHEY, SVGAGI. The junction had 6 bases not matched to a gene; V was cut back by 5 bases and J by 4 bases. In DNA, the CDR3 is TGTGCCAGCAGTAAATGGGACAGGGCTTACGAGCAGTACTTC. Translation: CASSKWDRAYEQYF.

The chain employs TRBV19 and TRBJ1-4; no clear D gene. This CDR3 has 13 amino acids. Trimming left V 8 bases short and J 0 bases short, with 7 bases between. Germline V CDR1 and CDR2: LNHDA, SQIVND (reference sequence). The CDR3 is CASGAATNEKLFF. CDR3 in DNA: TGTGCCAGTGGAGCTGCAACTAATGAAAAACTGTTTTTT.

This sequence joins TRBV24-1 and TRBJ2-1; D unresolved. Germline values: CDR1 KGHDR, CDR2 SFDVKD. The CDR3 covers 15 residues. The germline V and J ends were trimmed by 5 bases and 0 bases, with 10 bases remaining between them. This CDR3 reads CATSGGMTSYNEQFF. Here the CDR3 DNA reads TGTGCCACCAGTGGCGGCATGACCTCCTACAATGAGCAGTTCTTC.

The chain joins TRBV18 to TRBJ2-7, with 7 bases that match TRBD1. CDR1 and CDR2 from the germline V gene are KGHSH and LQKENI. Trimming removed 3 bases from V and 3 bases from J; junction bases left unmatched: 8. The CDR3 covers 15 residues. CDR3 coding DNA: TGTGCCAGCTCACCTCTGCGGACAGGAGTCTACGAGCAGTACTTC. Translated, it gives CASSPLRTGVYEQYF.

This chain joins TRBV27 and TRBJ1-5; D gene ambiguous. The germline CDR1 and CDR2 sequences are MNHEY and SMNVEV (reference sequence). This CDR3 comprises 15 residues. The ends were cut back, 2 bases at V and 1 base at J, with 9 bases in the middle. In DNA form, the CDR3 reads TGTGCCAGCAGTTTAGAGGGCTGGAGCAATCAGCCCCAGCATTTT. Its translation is CASSLEGWSNQPQHF.

The CDR3 DNA reads TGCGCCAGCAGCTTGGCCTATGCGGGAGGGCCGTCCGACGAGCAGTACTTC. Protein sequence: CASSLAYAGGPSDEQYF. The chain combines TRBV5-1 with TRBJ2-7; 9 nucleotides match TRBD2. The V gene's germline CDR1 is SGHRS and CDR2 YFSETQ. Trimming took 0 bases from V and 5 from J; bases not matched to a gene: 12. The CDR3 loop spans 17 amino acids.

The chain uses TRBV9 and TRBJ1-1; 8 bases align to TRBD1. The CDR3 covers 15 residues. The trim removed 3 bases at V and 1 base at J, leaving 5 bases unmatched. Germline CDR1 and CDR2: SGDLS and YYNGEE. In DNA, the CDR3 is TGTGCCAGCAGCGGCGGACAGGGCTCGAACACTGAAGCTTTCTTT. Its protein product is CASSGGQGSNTEAFF.

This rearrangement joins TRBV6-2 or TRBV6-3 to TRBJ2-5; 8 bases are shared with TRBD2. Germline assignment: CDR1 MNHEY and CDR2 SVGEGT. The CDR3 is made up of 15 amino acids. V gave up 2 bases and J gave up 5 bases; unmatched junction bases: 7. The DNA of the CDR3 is TGTGCCAGCAGTTACCTTAGCGGGAACACGGAGACCCAGTACTTC. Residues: CASSYLSGNTETQYF.

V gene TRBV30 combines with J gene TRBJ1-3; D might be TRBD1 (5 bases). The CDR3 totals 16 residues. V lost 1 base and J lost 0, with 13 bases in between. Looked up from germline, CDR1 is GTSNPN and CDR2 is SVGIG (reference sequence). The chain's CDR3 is CAWSGMGQSSGNTIYF. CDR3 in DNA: TGTGCCTGGAGTGGGATGGGGCAGAGCTCTGGAAACACCATATATTTT. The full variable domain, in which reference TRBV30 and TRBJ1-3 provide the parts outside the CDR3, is SQTIHQWPATLVQPVGSPLSLECTVEGTSNPNLYWYRQAAGRGLQLLFYSVGIGQISSEVPQNLSASRPQDRQFILSSKKLLLSDSGFYLCAWSGMGQSSGNTIYFGEGSWLTVV.

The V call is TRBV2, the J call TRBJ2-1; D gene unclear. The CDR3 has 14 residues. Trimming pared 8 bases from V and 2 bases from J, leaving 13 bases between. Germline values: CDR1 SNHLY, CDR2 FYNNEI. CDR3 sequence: CASLREATYNEQFF. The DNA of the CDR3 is TGTGCCAGCCTGCGTGAAGCTACCTACAATGAGCAGTTCTTC.